The next 19 T cell receptor beta chains were all read from a single sample in a study of cytomegalovirus exposure and HLA in healthy donors. Amplification used 60 Vbeta primers and 13 Jbeta primers. Measured with immunoSEQ multiplex PCR; TCRdb has only the in-frame clones, and not every one. The repertoire holds roughly 200,000 clones, with approximately 80% as singletons. The sample comprised PBMCs. Every receptor here comes from a woman in her 40s in good health and CMV-seronegative.

The chain joins TRBV11-3 to TRBJ1-2; TRBD1 might be the D (6 bases). Trimming shortened V by 3 bases and J by 7 bases, and 9 bases separated the two germline ends. The CDR3 runs to 12 residues. CDR1 and CDR2 (germline): SGHNT, YENEEA. For the CDR3, the DNA is TGTGCCAGCAGCTTCCGGACAGCTGGCTACACCTTC. This codes for CASSFRTAGYTF.

The chain joins TRBV18 to TRBJ1-2; TRBD1 is a possible D gene (5 bases). The germline V and J ends were trimmed by 4 bases and 14 bases, with 17 bases remaining between them. CDR1 is KGHSH, CDR2 LQKENI, per germline. This CDR3 is built from 12 residues. The CDR3 DNA is TGTGCCAGCTCACGAGCTCGGGACTTAATAACCTTC. Translation: CASSRARDLITF.

The chain has TRBV9 and TRBJ2-5; D is ambiguous. Deletions cut 0 bases from V and 5 bases from J, with 8 bases between. The length of the CDR3 is 13 residues. CDR1 SGDLS and CDR2 YYNGEE come from the germline V gene. This chain's CDR3 is CASSVGGWETQYF. CDR3 bases: TGTGCCAGCAGCGTAGGCGGCTGGGAGACCCAGTACTTC.

The V gene is TRBV5-1, the J gene TRBJ2-7, with D perhaps TRBD2 (6 bases). The CDR3 has 15 amino acids. The V end was cut by 1 base, the J end by 1 base, with 12 bases between. Germline V gives CDR1 SGHRS, CDR2 YFSETQ. The DNA of the CDR3 is TGCGCCAGCAGCTTGCTTCCTGGGGGGTCCTACGAGCAGTACTTC. As protein: CASSLLPGGSYEQYF.

The rearrangement links TRBV4-1 to TRBJ1-3; D not certain. The germline gives CDR1 MGHRA, CDR2 YSYEKL. V shed 4 bases and J shed 0 bases, with 7 bases lying between them. The CDR3 loop spans 14 amino acids. CDR3 sequence reads: CASSPSHSGNTIYF. The DNA of the CDR3 is TGCGCCAGCAGCCCGAGCCACTCTGGAAACACCATATATTTT.

The gene calls are TRBV7-2 and TRBJ2-5; D is perhaps TRBD2 (5 bases). Germline V gives CDR1 SGHTA, CDR2 FQGNSA. The CDR3 is 12 residues long. The V gene lost 5 bases and the J gene lost 7 bases, with 11 bases spanning the gap. CDR3 DNA sequence: TGTGCCAGCAGCCCGGACTTCTTGACCCAGTACTTC. Encoded protein: CASSPDFLTQYF.

This chain connects TRBV5-1 to TRBJ1-6; TRBD1 agrees at 7 bases. Germline trimming cut 2 bases from V and 8 bases from J; bases unmatched to any gene: 4. The germline gives CDR1 SGHRS, CDR2 YFSETQ. The CDR3 is 14 amino acids. CDR3 protein: CASSFNRGDSPLHF. For the CDR3, the DNA is TGCGCCAGCAGCTTCAACAGGGGTGATTCACCCCTCCACTTT.

This chain joins TRBV19 and TRBJ2-7; D call uncertain. Trimming removed 3 bases at V and 3 bases at J, with 12 bases between. The length of the CDR3 is 14 residues. Germline V CDR1 and CDR2: LNHDA, SQIVND (reference sequence). The CDR3: CASSISAGLYEQYF. Here the CDR3 DNA reads TGTGCCAGTAGTATCTCTGCAGGTCTCTACGAGCAGTACTTC.

This chain uses TRBV19 with TRBJ1-1; 9 positions agree with TRBD1. The CDR3 contains 17 residues. Germline loops: CDR1 LNHDA, CDR2 SQIVND (reference sequence). V gave up 0 bases and J gave up 0 bases; unmatched junction bases: 5. CDR3 region: CASSIDPGQGLNTEAFF. In nucleotides, the CDR3 is TGTGCCAGTAGTATAGATCCGGGACAGGGCCTGAACACTGAAGCTTTCTTT.

The chain links TRBV30 to TRBJ2-7, with D maybe TRBD1 (5 bases). Germline CDR1 reads GTSNPN; CDR2 reads SVGIG (reference sequence). The CDR3 covers 12 residues. V lost 1 base to trimming and J lost 3 bases, with 7 bases between them. CDR3 protein: CAWSGGDYEQYF. CDR3 sequence (DNA): TGTGCCTGGAGTGGGGGCGACTACGAGCAGTACTTC. Supplemented by reference TRBV30 and TRBJ2-7, the full variable domain reads SQTIHQWPATLVQPVGSPLSLECTVEGTSNPNLYWYRQAAGRGLQLLFYSVGIGQISSEVPQNLSASRPQDRQFILSSKKLLLSDSGFYLCAWSGGDYEQYFGPGTRLTVT.

V gene TRBV30 combines with J gene TRBJ2-1; D is ambiguous. The CDR3 sequence is 15 residues long. The germline V gene has CDR1 GTSNPN and CDR2 SVGIG (reference sequence). Trimming left V 1 base short and J 0 bases short, with 10 bases between. DNA for the CDR3: TGTGCCTGGAGTGATGGAACTAACTCCTACAATGAGCAGTTCTTC. It translates to CAWSDGTNSYNEQFF.

The genes are TRBV5-1 and TRBJ2-2; TRBD1 might be the D (5 bases). Trimming took off 2 bases at V and 4 bases at J, with 12 bases between the two ends. Germline CDR1 SGHRS, CDR2 YFSETQ. CDR3 length: 15 residues. CDR3 sequence: CASSFNTGSTGELFF. The CDR3 nucleotides read TGCGCCAGCAGCTTTAATACAGGTTCCACCGGGGAGCTGTTTTTT.

The V gene is TRBV29-1, the J gene TRBJ2-2, with 9 bases that match TRBD2. V dropped 4 bases and J dropped 6; count of bases not matched to a gene: 3. Germline values: CDR1 SQVTM, CDR2 ANQGSEA. CDR3 length equals 13 residues. The CDR3 loop reads CSVGTSASGELFF. The CDR3 DNA sequence: TGCAGCGTTGGGACTAGCGCATCCGGGGAGCTGTTTTTT.

The V gene is TRBV28, the J gene TRBJ2-3; a weak D match, TRBD2 (6 bases). The V end lost 6 bases, the J end lost 5 bases, and 15 bases lay between the germline ends. The CDR3 is 14 residues long. Germline values: CDR1 MDHEN, CDR2 SYDVKM. The CDR3 DNA is TGTGCCAGCAGCCGCCCGGGGGTCCTAGATACGCAGTATTTT. The encoded protein is CASSRPGVLDTQYF. Together with reference TRBV28 and TRBJ2-3, the CDR3 gives the full variable domain: DVKVTQSSRYLVKRTGEKVFLECVQDMDHENMFWYRQDPGLGLRLIYFSYDVKMKEKGDIPEGYSVSREKKERFSLILESASTNQTSMYLCASSRPGVLDTQYFGPGTRLTVL.

The chain is built from TRBV18 and TRBJ1-1, with D possibly being TRBD1 (5 bases). Trimming took 3 bases from V and 1 from J, leaving 12 bases between them. This CDR3 is 15 amino acids long. The germline V gene encodes CDR1 KGHSH and CDR2 LQKENI. The CDR3 coding sequence is TGTGCCAGCTCACCGTCCAGGGTCCAGAACACTGAAGCTTTCTTT. Its protein product is CASSPSRVQNTEAFF.

This sequence joins TRBV5-1 and TRBJ2-7, with 10 bases that match TRBD2. The V gene's germline CDR1 is SGHRS and CDR2 YFSETQ. After removal of 1 base from V and 8 bases from J, the junction contained 12 bases not matched to a gene. The CDR3 is 16 amino acids. The CDR3: CASSLSLAGDLMKQYF. The DNA of the CDR3 is TGCGCCAGCAGCTTGTCTCTAGCGGGGGACCTTATGAAGCAGTACTTC.

V gene TRBV7-8 combines with J gene TRBJ2-5, with a possible D match to TRBD2 (5 bases). Germline CDR1 SGHVS, CDR2 FQNEAQ. Trimming shortened V by 1 base and J by 4 bases, and 16 bases separated the two germline ends. This CDR3 is 16 amino acids long. The CDR3 region has the DNA TGTGCCAGCAGCTTAGTGGGTACGACTAAAGTAGAGACCCAGTACTTC. Its translation: CASSLVGTTKVETQYF.

The gene calls are TRBV6-1 and TRBJ1-4; D unclear. V was clipped by 8 bases and J by 8 bases, with 12 bases between them. The CDR3 consists of 12 residues. Germline values: CDR1 MNHNS, CDR2 SASEGT. The CDR3 DNA is TGTGCCAGCGCTCCCGGCGGGGAAAAACTGTTTTTT. It specifies CASAPGGEKLFF.

Remarks on this clone: Mismatch with germline at one junction end may stem from a read error. This sequence joins TRBV30 and TRBJ1-2; perhaps TRBD1 as D (6 bases). Germline V gives CDR1 GTSNPN, CDR2 SVGIG (reference sequence). The CDR3 is made up of 14 amino acids. CDR3 in amino acids: CAWTPTGPSYGYPF. DNA for the CDR3: TGTGCCTGGACGCCAACAGGGCCCTCCTATGGCTACCCCTTC.